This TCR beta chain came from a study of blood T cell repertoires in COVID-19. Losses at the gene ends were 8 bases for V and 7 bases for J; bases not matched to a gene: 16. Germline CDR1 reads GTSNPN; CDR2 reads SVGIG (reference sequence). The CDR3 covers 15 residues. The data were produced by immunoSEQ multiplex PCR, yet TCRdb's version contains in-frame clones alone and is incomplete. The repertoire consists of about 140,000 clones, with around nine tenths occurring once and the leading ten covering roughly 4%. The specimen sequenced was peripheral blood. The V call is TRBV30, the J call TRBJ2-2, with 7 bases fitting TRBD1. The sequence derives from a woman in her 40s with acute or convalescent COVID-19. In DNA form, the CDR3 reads TGTGCCGGGACCGGGGCAGGGGGTTTAGTCGGGGAGCTGTTTTTT. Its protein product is CAGTGAGGLVGELFF.